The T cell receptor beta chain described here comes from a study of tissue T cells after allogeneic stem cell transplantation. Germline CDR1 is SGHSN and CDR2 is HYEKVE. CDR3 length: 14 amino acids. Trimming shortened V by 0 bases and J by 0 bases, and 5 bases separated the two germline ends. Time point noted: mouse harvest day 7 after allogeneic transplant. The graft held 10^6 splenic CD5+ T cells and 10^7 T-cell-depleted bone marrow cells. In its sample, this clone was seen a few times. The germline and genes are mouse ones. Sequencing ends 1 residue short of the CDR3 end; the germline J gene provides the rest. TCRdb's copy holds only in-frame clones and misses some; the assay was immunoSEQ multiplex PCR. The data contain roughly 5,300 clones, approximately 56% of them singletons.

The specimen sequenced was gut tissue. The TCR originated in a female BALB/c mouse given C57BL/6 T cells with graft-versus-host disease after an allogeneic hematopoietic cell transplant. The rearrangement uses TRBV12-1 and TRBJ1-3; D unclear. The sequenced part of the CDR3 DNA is TGTGCCAGCTCTCTCGGCTATTCTGGAAATACGCTCTAT. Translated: CASSLGYSGNTLY. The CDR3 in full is CASSLGYSGNTLYF.